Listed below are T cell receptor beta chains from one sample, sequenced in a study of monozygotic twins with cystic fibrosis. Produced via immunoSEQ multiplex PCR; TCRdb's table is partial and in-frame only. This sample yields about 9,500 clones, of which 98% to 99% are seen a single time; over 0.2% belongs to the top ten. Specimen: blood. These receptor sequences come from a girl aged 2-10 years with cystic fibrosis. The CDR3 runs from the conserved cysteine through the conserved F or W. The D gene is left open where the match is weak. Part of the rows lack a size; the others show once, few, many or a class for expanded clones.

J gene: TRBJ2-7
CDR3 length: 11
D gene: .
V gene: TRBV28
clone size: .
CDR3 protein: CASSPGTEQYF
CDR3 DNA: TGTGCCAGCAGTCCCGGGACAGAGCAGTACTTC

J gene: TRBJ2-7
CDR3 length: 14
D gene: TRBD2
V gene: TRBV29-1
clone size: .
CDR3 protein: CSHSSGEPPHEQYF
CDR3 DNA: TGCAGCCATTCTAGCGGGGAACCTCCCCACGAGCAGTACTTC

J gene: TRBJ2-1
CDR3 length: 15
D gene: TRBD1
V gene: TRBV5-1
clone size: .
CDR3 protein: CASSHGQGAYNEQFF
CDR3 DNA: TGCGCCAGCAGCCACGGACAGGGGGCCTACAATGAGCAGTTCTTC

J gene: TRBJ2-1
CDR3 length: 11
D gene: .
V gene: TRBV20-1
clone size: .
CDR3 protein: CSARDDNEQFF
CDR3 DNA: TGCAGTGCTAGAGACGACAATGAGCAGTTCTTC

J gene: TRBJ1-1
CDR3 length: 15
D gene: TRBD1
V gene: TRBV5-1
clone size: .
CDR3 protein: CASSSNRGMNTEAFF
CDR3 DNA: TGCGCCAGCAGCTCGAACAGGGGTATGAACACTGAAGCTTTCTTT

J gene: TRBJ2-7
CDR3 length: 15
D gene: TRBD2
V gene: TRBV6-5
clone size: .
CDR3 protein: CASSSGLAGAYEQYF
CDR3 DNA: TGTGCCAGCAGCTCCGGACTAGCGGGGGCCTACGAGCAGTACTTC

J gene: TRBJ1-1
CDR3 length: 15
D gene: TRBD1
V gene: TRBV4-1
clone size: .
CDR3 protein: CASSPKTGQNTEAFF
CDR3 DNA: TGCGCCAGCAGCCCCAAGACAGGGCAAAATACTGAAGCTTTCTTT

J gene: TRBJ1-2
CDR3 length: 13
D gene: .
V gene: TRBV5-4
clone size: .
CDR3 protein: CASSSTGYSYYTF
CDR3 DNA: TGTGCCAGCAGCTCAACAGGTTATTCATACTACACCTTC

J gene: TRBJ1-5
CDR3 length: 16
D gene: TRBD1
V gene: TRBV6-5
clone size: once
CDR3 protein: CASSFLGTGVNQPQHF
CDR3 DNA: TGTGCCAGCAGTTTCCTTGGGACAGGGGTAAATCAGCCCCAGCATTTT

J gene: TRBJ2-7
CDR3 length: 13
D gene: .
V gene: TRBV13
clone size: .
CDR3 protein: CASSLGNSYEQYF
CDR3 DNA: TGTGCCAGCAGCTTGGGCAACTCCTACGAGCAGTACTTC

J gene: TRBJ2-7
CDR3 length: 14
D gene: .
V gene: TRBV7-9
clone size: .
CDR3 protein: CASSFEVDSGEQYF
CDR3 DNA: TGTGCCAGCAGCTTCGAGGTAGACTCGGGGGAGCAGTACTTC

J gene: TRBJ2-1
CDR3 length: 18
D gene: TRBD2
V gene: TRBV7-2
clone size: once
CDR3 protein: CASSLAGEEREIDNEQFF
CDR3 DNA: TGTGCCAGCAGCTTAGCGGGGGAGGAGCGGGAGATAGACAATGAGCAGTTCTTC

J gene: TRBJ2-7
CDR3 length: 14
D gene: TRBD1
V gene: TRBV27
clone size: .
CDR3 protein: CASRTGGSSYEQYF
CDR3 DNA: TGTGCCAGCAGGACAGGGGGTTCCTCCTACGAGCAGTACTTC

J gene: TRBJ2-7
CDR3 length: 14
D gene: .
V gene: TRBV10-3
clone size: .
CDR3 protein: CAIRGTGSSYEQYF
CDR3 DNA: TGTGCCATCCGGGGAACAGGAAGCTCCTACGAGCAGTACTTC

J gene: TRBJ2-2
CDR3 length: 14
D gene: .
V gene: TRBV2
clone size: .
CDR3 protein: CATEAHGDTGELFF
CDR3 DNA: TGTGCCACCGAGGCACACGGTGACACCGGGGAGCTGTTTTTT

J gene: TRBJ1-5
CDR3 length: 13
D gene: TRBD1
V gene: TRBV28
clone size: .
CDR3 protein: CASRTGFNQPQHF
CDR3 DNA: TGTGCCAGTAGGACAGGGTTCAATCAGCCCCAGCATTTT

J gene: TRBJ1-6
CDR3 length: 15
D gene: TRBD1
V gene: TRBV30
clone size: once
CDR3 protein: CAWSVRNRGNSPLHF
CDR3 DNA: TGTGCCTGGAGTGTACGCAACAGGGGAAATTCACCCCTCCACTTT

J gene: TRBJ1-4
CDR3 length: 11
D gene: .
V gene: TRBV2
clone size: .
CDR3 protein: CASRSNEKLFF
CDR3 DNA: TGTGCCAGCCGGAGTAATGAAAAACTGTTTTTT

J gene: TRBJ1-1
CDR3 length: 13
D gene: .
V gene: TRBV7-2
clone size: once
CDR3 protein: CASSFLPDAEAFF
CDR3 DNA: TGTGCCAGCAGCTTCCTACCTGACGCTGAAGCTTTCTTT

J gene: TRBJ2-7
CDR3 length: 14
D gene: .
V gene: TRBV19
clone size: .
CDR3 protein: CASRPDADSYEQYF
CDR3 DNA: TGTGCCAGTAGGCCTGACGCAGACTCCTACGAGCAGTACTTC

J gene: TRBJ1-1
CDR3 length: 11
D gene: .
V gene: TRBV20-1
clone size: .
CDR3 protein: CSALGRFEAFF
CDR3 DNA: TGCAGTGCTTTAGGGCGGTTTGAAGCTTTCTTT

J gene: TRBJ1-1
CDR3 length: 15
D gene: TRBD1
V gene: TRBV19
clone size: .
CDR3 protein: CASSKDRDRKAEAFF
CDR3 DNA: TGTGCCAGTAGTAAGGACAGGGATCGTAAGGCTGAAGCTTTCTTT

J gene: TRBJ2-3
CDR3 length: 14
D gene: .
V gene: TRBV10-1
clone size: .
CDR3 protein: CASSVRREQDTQYF
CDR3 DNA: TGCGCCAGCAGTGTTAGGCGGGAACAAGATACGCAGTATTTT

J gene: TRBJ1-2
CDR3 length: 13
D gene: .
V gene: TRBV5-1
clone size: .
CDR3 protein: CASTPHGDYGYTF
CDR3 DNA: TGCGCCAGCACCCCCCACGGTGACTATGGCTACACCTTC

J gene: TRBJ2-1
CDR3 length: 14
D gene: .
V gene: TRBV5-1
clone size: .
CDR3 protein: CASRNRTNINEQFF
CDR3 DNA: TGCGCCAGCAGGAACAGAACGAATATCAATGAGCAGTTCTTC

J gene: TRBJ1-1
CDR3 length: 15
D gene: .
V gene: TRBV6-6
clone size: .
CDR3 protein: CASSYSAKVGFEAFF
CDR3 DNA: TGTGCCAGCAGTTACTCGGCCAAGGTGGGGTTTGAAGCTTTCTTT

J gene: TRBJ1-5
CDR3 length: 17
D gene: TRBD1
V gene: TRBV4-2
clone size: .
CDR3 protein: CASSSQTGGMGNQPQHF
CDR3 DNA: TGTGCCAGCAGCTCCCAGACAGGGGGGATGGGCAATCAGCCCCAGCATTTT

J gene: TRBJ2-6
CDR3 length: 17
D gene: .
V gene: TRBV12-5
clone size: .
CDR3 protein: CASGSPGRISGANVLTF
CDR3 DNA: TGTGCTAGTGGTTCTCCGGGGCGCATCTCTGGGGCCAACGTCCTGACTTTC

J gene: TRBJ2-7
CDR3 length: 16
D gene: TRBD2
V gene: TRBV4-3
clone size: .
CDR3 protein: CASSQEWGSGSDEQYF
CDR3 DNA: TGCGCCAGCAGCCAAGAGTGGGGGAGCGGGAGTGACGAGCAGTACTTC

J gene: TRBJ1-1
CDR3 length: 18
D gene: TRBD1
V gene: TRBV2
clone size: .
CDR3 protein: CASSSSRDRGFLNTEAFF
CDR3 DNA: TGTGCCAGCAGTTCATCCCGGGACAGGGGGTTTCTGAACACTGAAGCTTTCTTT

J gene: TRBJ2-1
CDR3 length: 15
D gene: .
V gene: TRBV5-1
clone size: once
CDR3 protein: CASSSRGSSYNEQFF
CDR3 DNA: TGCGCCAGCAGCTCTCGGGGAAGCTCCTACAATGAGCAGTTCTTC

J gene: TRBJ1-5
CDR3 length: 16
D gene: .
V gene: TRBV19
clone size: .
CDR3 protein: CASSLAGVGNNQPQHF
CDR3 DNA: TGTGCCAGTAGTCTGGCGGGGGTAGGTAACAATCAGCCCCAGCATTTT

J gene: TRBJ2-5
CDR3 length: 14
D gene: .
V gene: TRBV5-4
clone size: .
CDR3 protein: CASSLGLTQETQYF
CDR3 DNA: TGTGCCAGCAGCTTGGGGCTTACCCAAGAGACCCAGTACTTC

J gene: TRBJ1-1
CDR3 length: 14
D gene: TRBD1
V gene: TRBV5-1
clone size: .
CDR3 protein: CASSLQGADTEAFF
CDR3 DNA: TGCGCCAGCAGCTTGCAGGGGGCGGATACTGAAGCTTTCTTT

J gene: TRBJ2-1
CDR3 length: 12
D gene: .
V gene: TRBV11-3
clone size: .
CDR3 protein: CASSRTRGEQFF
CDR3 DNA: TGTGCCAGCAGCCGTACCAGAGGTGAGCAGTTCTTC

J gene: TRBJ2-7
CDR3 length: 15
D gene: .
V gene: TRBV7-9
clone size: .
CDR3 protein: CASSPQTTSSYEQYF
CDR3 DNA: TGTGCCAGCAGCCCCCAGACCACAAGTTCCTACGAGCAGTACTTC